Detailed here is one T cell receptor (beta chain). Its antigen is currently unknown. Since all of the isolated RNA was reverse transcribed, expressed TCRB transcripts were what got sequenced. The study sequenced naive, central memory and regulatory T cell samples to an average of approximately 4 million reads. Libraries were prepared by immunoSEQ multiplex PCR; TCRdb keeps only in-frame clonotypes and omits some of them. The table shows fewer than 300,000 clones, with approximately 11% occurring only once. This specimen belongs to a study of beta chain features in type 1 diabetes. The V gene's germline CDR1 is MDHEN and CDR2 SYDVKM. V gave up 4 bases and J gave up 2 bases; unmatched junction bases: 3. The CDR3 has 14 amino acids. General study findings and limits: Shorter TCRB CDR3s, moderately but significantly so, were found in Type 1 diabetes patients in all four CD4+ subsets. PCR might favor shorter templates, equally in patients and controls.

CD4+ cells of the naive, central memory, regulatory and stem cell-like memory types were sorted via CD45RO/CCR7/CD25/CD127/CD95/CD27. What was sequenced was naive CD4+ T cells from blood. This clonotype was obtained from a man in his thirties or forties with type 1 diabetes. The chain uses TRBV28 and TRBJ2-7, with 9 bases that match TRBD1. CDR3 region: CASSSGTGPYEQYF. CDR3 coding DNA: TGTGCCAGCAGTTCCGGGACAGGGCCCTACGAGCAGTACTTC.